The 18 T cell receptor beta chains presented below share a single source sample, sequenced in a study of persistence of HIV-infected CD4 T cells. Sequencing used immunoSEQ version 4 in survey mode. Repertoires were generated with immunoSEQ multiplex PCR, while TCRdb's copy carries only in-frame clones and drops some. This table holds 43,000 or so clones, 80% to 90% found once. Cells were stimulated nonspecifically with anti-CD3/anti-CD28 magnetic beads. Responding CD4+ T cells were sorted by upregulation of both CD40 ligand and CD69. Their antigens are not known. The sequencing used CD4+ T cells sorted from PBMCs after roughly 18-hour stimulation, collected from a patient who received antiretroviral therapy. These receptors originate from an adult man with HIV who was CMV-seropositive.

CDR3 protein: CASSVLTGGIYGYTF. DNA for the CDR3: TGTGCCAGCAGTGTTCTCACAGGGGGTATTTATGGCTACACCTTC. The V call is TRBV25-1, the J call TRBJ1-2; 8 bases are shared with TRBD1. The junction had 9 bases not matched to a gene; V was cut back by 4 bases and J by 5 bases. The CDR3 is made up of 15 amino acids. Germline loops: CDR1 MGHDK, CDR2 SYGVNS.

J is TRBJ2-6 and V is TRBV7-9; D ambiguous. The germline gives CDR1 SEHNR, CDR2 FQNEAQ (reference sequence). The CDR3 runs 15 residues. V was cut by 3 bases and J by 3 bases, with 9 bases left in between. The CDR3 DNA reads as TGTGCCAGCAGCTTCGTGCGCGGTGGGGCCAACGTCCTGACTTTC. Translating gives CASSFVRGGANVLTF.

This rearrangement joins TRBV20-1 to TRBJ2-2; unclear D gene. Germline loops: CDR1 DFQATT, CDR2 SNEGSKA (reference sequence). Between the trimmed V and J ends, which lost 3 bases and 0 bases, there was a span of 5 bases. The CDR3 is 13 amino acids. The CDR3 protein is CSASTPNTGELFF. The CDR3 region has the DNA TGCAGTGCTAGTACCCCGAACACCGGGGAGCTGTTTTTT.

This clone has only a few counts. The chain employs TRBV7-3 and TRBJ2-5; TRBD2 is a possible D gene (6 bases). The length of the CDR3 is 15 residues. V was cut by 5 bases and J by 1 base, with 14 bases left in between. Germline V gene sequence: CDR1 SGHTA, CDR2 FQGTGA. The CDR3 DNA is TGTGCCAGCAGCCCCGAGGGACTGCCCCAAGAGACCCAGTACTTC. This encodes CASSPEGLPQETQYF.

CDR3 sequence: CASSQGMGPESPQHF. The CDR3 DNA reads TGCGCCAGCAGCCAAGGGATGGGCCCTGAGTCGCCCCAGCATTTT. This chain uses TRBV4-1 with TRBJ1-5; D not certain. The ends were cut back, 1 base at V and 9 bases at J, with 16 bases in the middle. The CDR3 has 15 amino acids. CDR1 and CDR2 from the germline V gene are MGHRA and YSYEKL.

For the CDR3, the DNA is TGTGCCAGCAGCTTGGACGGCTACGAGCAGTACTTC. Residues: CASSLDGYEQYF. The chain couples TRBV5-4 to TRBJ2-7; no firm D call. The V and J ends lost 0 bases and 3 bases respectively, with 4 bases between them. Germline V gene lookup returns CDR1 SGHNT and CDR2 YYREEE (reference sequence). The CDR3 length is 12 residues.

The gene calls are TRBV4-1 and TRBJ2-7; D might be TRBD2 (5 bases). CDR1 is MGHRA, CDR2 YSYEKL, per germline. This CDR3 has 13 residues. Trimming cost V 4 bases and J 5 bases, with 12 bases left between them. Here the CDR3 DNA reads TGCGCCAGCAGCCTCAGAGGTAGCGACGAGCAGTACTTC. The encoded protein is CASSLRGSDEQYF.

In DNA, the CDR3 is TGTGCCAGCAGTCCCACCCCGACAGTTTATAGCAATCAGCCCCAGCATTTT. Encoded protein: CASSPTPTVYSNQPQHF. The gene calls are TRBV2 and TRBJ1-5; D is possibly TRBD1 (5 bases). Germline V gene data show CDR1 as SNHLY and CDR2 as FYNNEI. CDR3 length: 17 amino acids. Between the trimmed V and J ends, which lost 5 bases and 0 bases, there was a span of 17 bases.

The J gene is TRBJ1-4, the V gene TRBV4-2, with D tentatively TRBD1 (6 bases). Per the germline V gene, CDR1 is LGHNA and CDR2 is YNFKEQ. The CDR3 covers 18 residues. Trimming took off 4 bases at V and 4 bases at J, with 22 bases between the two ends. The CDR3 protein is CASSRQDRRGNYNEKLFF. The DNA of the CDR3 is TGTGCCAGCAGCCGACAGGACCGTCGGGGGAACTATAATGAAAAACTGTTTTTT.

The chain combines TRBV12-3 or TRBV12-4 with TRBJ1-5; no clear D gene. V shed 2 bases and J shed 11 bases, with 13 bases lying between them. This CDR3 contains 13 residues. The CDR3 here is CASSLWGEPAQHF. As DNA, the CDR3 is TGTGCCAGCAGTTTATGGGGAGAGCCGGCCCAGCATTTT.

This chain links TRBV7-2 with TRBJ1-2; D gene uncertain. Deletions cut 3 bases from V and 2 bases from J, with 7 bases between. The CDR3 consists of 13 residues. In germline, CDR1 is SGHTA, CDR2 FQGNSA. The CDR3 DNA sequence: TGTGCCAGCAGCTTTGATTCAAACTATGGCTACACCTTC. It specifies CASSFDSNYGYTF.

The CDR3 DNA reads as TGTGCCAGCAGCCCCTTGGGGCTAGGCACTGAAGCTTTCTTT. This sequence encodes CASSPLGLGTEAFF. The chain employs TRBV7-8 and TRBJ1-1; D is possibly TRBD1 (5 bases). The CDR3 runs 14 residues. Germline V gene lookup returns CDR1 SGHVS and CDR2 FQNEAQ. Trimming cost V 5 bases and J 4 bases, with 14 bases left between them. Supplemented by reference TRBV7-8 and TRBJ1-1, the full variable domain reads GAGVSQSPRYKVAKRGQDVALRCDPISGHVSLFWYQQALGQGPEFLTYFQNEAQLDKSGLPSDRFFAERPEGSVSTLKIQRTQQEDSAVYLCASSPLGLGTEAFFGQGTRLTVV.

The chain joins TRBV6-1 to TRBJ2-1; D is perhaps TRBD2 (5 bases). Per the germline V gene, CDR1 is MNHNS and CDR2 is SASEGT. CDR3 size: 15 residues. The V end lost 2 bases, the J end lost 3 bases, and 11 bases lay between the germline ends. DNA for the CDR3: TGTGCCAGCAGTGAAAGGGTCAGCGGCTACAATGAGCAGTTCTTC. Protein: CASSERVSGYNEQFF.

This clone has a handful of counts. The chain has TRBV7-2 and TRBJ1-3; D is ambiguous. The V gene lost 2 bases and the J gene lost 7 bases, with 15 bases spanning the gap. Germline-derived CDR1 and CDR2 are SGHTA and FQGNSA. The CDR3 length is 15 residues. The CDR3 protein is CASSLSNSPGNTIYF. For the CDR3, the DNA is TGTGCCAGCAGCTTATCAAACAGTCCGGGGAACACCATATATTTT.

The chain is built from TRBV18 and TRBJ2-3, with D possibly being TRBD1 (6 bases). The V gene lost 8 bases and the J gene lost 2 bases, with 14 bases spanning the gap. The length of the CDR3 is 14 residues. The V gene's germline CDR1 is KGHSH and CDR2 LQKENI. The CDR3 nucleotides read TGTGCCAGCCGTGGGACATCGGTCACAGATACGCAGTATTTT. It encodes CASRGTSVTDTQYF.

This sequence joins TRBV6-6 and TRBJ1-1; 10 bases match TRBD1. CDR3 size: 15 residues. Losses at the gene ends were 5 bases for V and 1 base for J; bases not matched to a gene: 4. The germline gives CDR1 MNHNY, CDR2 SVGAGI (reference sequence). The CDR3 spells CASSRGQGRNTEAFF. For the CDR3, the DNA is TGTGCCAGCAGTCGGGGACAGGGGAGGAACACTGAAGCTTTCTTT.

This clone was observed a single time. V gene TRBV6-4 combines with J gene TRBJ2-6; D is perhaps TRBD1 (5 bases). This CDR3 is built from 18 residues. V shed 6 bases and J shed 2 bases, with 20 bases lying between them. Germline CDR1 reads MRHNA; CDR2 reads SNTAGT. CDR3 in amino acids: CASSIRTGSSAGANVLTF. CDR3 coding DNA: TGTGCCAGCAGCATTCGTACAGGATCTAGTGCTGGGGCCAACGTCCTGACTTTC.

The sample holds one count of this clone. The V call is TRBV5-4, the J call TRBJ2-2, with D tentatively TRBD2 (5 bases). CDR3 length: 15 amino acids. Germline loops: CDR1 SGHNT, CDR2 YYREEE (reference sequence). Trimming stripped 1 base from V and 4 bases from J, with 11 bases between. CDR3 sequence: CASSLTGSGTGELFF. Written as DNA, the CDR3 is TGTGCCAGCAGCTTGACGGGGTCGGGCACCGGGGAGCTGTTTTTT.